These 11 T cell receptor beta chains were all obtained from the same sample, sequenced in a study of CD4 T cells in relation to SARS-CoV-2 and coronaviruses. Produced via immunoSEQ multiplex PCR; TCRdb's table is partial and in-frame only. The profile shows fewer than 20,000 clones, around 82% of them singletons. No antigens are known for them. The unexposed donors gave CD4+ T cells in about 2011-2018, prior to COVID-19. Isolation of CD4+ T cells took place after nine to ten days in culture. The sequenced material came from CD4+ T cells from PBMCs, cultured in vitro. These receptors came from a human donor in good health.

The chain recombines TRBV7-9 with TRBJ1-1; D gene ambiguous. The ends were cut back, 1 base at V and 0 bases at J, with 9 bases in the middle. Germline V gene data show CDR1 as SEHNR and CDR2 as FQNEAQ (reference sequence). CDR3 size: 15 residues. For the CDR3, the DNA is TGTGCCAGCAGCTTAGATTTCAGTCTGAACACTGAAGCTTTCTTT. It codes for CASSLDFSLNTEAFF.

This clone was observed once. The CDR3 here is CASSDYSGRQSGDTQYF. CDR3 coding DNA: TGTGCCAGCAGTGATTATTCGGGCAGGCAAAGTGGAGATACGCAGTATTTT. The V gene is TRBV6-1, the J gene TRBJ2-3; unclear D gene. Germline V lookup: CDR1 MNHNS, CDR2 SASEGT. The CDR3 contains 17 residues. V was pared by 3 bases and J by 5 bases, with 21 bases between.

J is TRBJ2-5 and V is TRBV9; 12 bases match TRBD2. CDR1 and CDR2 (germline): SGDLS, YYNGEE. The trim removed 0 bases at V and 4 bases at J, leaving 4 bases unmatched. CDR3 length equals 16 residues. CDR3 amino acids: CASSVGLAGVRETQYF. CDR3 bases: TGTGCCAGCAGCGTAGGACTAGCGGGAGTCCGAGAGACCCAGTACTTC.

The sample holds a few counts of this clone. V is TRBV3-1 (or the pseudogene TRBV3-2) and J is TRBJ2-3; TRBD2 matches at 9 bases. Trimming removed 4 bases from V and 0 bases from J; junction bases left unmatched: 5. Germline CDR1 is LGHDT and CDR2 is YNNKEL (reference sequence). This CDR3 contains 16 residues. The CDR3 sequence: CASSPQTSGSTDTQYF. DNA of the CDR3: TGTGCCAGCAGCCCCCAGACTAGCGGAAGCACAGATACGCAGTATTTT.

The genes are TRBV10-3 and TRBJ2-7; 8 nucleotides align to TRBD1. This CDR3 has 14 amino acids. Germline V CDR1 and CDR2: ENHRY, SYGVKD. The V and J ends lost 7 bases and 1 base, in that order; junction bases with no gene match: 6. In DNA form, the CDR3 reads TGTGCCATCACCGGACAGGGATTGTCCTACGAGCAGTACTTC. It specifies CAITGQGLSYEQYF.

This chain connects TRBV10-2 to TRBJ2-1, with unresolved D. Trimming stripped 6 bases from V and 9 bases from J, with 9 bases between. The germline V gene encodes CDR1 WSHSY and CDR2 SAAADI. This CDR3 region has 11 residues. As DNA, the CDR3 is TGCGCCAGCAGCCTCAGCATTGAGCAGTTCTTC. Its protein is CASSLSIEQFF.

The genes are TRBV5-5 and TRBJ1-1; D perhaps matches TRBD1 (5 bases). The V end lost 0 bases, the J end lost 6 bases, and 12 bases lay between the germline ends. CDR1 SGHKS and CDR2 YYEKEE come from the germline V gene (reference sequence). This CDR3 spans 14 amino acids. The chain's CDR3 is CASSLVFEGSEAFF. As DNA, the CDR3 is TGTGCCAGCAGCTTGGTTTTTGAGGGGTCTGAAGCTTTCTTT. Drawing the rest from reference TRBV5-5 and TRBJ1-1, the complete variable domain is DAGVTQSPTHLIKTRGQQVTLRCSPISGHKSVSWYQQVLGQGPQFIFQYYEKEERGRGNFPDRFSARQFPNYSSELNVNALLLGDSALYLCASSLVFEGSEAFFGQGTRLTVV.

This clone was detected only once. CDR3 nucleotide sequence: TGTGCCAGCAGAGTAGCGGGAGGGCTCTCGGATACGCAGTATTTT. Its protein is CASRVAGGLSDTQYF. V and J are TRBV6-5 and TRBJ2-3; 11 bases line up with TRBD2. Germline V gene sequence: CDR1 MNHEY, CDR2 SVGAGI. The V gene end was trimmed by 6 bases and the J gene end by 6 bases; junction bases not matched to a gene: 8. The CDR3 is made up of 15 amino acids.

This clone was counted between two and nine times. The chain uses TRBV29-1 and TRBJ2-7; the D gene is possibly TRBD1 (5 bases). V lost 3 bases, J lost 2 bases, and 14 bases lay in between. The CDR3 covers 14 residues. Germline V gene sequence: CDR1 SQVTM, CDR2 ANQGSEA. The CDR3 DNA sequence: TGCAGCGTTGAGGTTGGGGCCTTAACCTACGAGCAGTACTTC. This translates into CSVEVGALTYEQYF.

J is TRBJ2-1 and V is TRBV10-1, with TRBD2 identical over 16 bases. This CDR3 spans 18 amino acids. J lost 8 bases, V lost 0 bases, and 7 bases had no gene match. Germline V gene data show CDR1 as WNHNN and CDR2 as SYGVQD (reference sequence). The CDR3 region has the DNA TGCGCCAGCAGTGAGTCTGGGACTAGCGGGAGGGCCAAGGATGAGCAGTTCTTC. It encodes CASSESGTSGRAKDEQFF.

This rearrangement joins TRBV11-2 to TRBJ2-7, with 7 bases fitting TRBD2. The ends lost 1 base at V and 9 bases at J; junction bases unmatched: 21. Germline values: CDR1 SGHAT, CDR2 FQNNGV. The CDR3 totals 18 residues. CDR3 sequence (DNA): TGTGCCAGCAGCTTAGGAAGGCCTGGACTAGTTCAAAGGCTCGGGCAGTACTTC. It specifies CASSLGRPGLVQRLGQYF. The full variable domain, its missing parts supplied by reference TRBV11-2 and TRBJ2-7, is EAGVAQSPRYKIIEKRQSVAFWCNPISGHATLYWYQQILGQGPKLLIQFQNNGVVDDSQLPKDRFSAERLKGVDSTLKIQPAKLEDSAVYLCASSLGRPGLVQRLGQYFGPGTRLTVT.